A selection of T cell receptor beta chains follows, all from one sample in a study of cytomegalovirus exposure and HLA in healthy donors. The method was immunoSEQ multiplex PCR; TCRdb's version includes in-frame clones alone and lacks a portion of them. This table has more than 95,000 clones, 77% appearing once. Input material: PBMCs. The source is a middle-aged woman in good health and CMV-seropositive. Each CDR3 is given with its conserved first and last residue. Fields, in order: D gene, J gene, V gene, clone size, CDR3 DNA, CDR3 protein. D genes are given only for firm matches. Size is omitted from some rows. Given values are once, few, many or a class for expanded clones.

>-|TRBJ1-2|TRBV28|-
TGTGCCAGCAAGGAAAGGGGCCCGGATGGCTACACCTTC
CASKERGPDGYTF
>TRBD2|TRBJ2-7|TRBV10-3|-
TGTGCCATCAGTGAGTCGGGGGGAGGGCCGGACGAGCAGTACTTC
CAISESGGGPDEQYF
>TRBD1|TRBJ1-2|TRBV7-9|-
TGTGCCAGCAGCCCGCTTAACAGGGGGACCTATGGCTACACCTTC
CASSPLNRGTYGYTF
>-|TRBJ2-7|TRBV2|once
TGTGCCAGCAGTGAAGGAAGCCAAGCCTACGAGCAGTACTTC
CASSEGSQAYEQYF
>TRBD2|TRBJ2-7|TRBV7-9|-
TGTGCCAGCAGCTTAACTGCGGGAGGGCCCTACGAGCAGTACTTC
CASSLTAGGPYEQYF
>-|TRBJ2-7|TRBV7-2|-
TGTGCCAGCAGCTTGAATCATGGTAGTTCCTACGAGCAGTACTTC
CASSLNHGSSYEQYF
>-|TRBJ1-1|TRBV15|many
TGTGCCACCAGCAGGACAGAGAACACTGAAGCTTTCTTT
CATSRTENTEAFF
>-|TRBJ2-1|TRBV7-3|-
TGTGCCAGCAGCTACACTCCTAGCGCCTCCTACAATGAGCAGTTCTTC
CASSYTPSASYNEQFF
>TRBD2|TRBJ2-1|TRBV18|few
TGTGCCAGCTCACCGAACTCCGGACTAGCGGGAGTGGGTGAGCAGTTCTTC
CASSPNSGLAGVGEQFF
>TRBD2|TRBJ2-3|TRBV5-6|-
TGTGCCAGCAGCTTATGGGGGGAGGGATTCACAGATACGCAGTATTTT
CASSLWGEGFTDTQYF
>TRBD2|TRBJ2-5|TRBV7-9|-
TGTGCCAGCAGCCCGACGACGGGAGGGGAGACCCAGTACTTC
CASSPTTGGETQYF
>TRBD1|TRBJ2-1|TRBV6-4|-
TGTGCCAGCAGTGATACAGGGGGAGGCGAGCAGTTCTTC
CASSDTGGGEQFF
>-|TRBJ2-3|TRBV6-1|-
TGTGCCAGCATTAAGACACCTGACCTCACAGATACGCAGTATTTT
CASIKTPDLTDTQYF
>-|TRBJ2-2|TRBV6-6|-
TGTGCCAGCAGTTACGCCGGCGGGGAGCTGTTTTTT
CASSYAGGELFF
>TRBD2|TRBJ2-2|TRBV11-2|-
TGTGCCAGCACCGGGGGGTCAGGGAAGTTAACCGGGGAGCTGTTTTTT
CASTGGSGKLTGELFF
>-|TRBJ2-7|TRBV30|-
TGTGCCTGGAGTGTACACACGGGGCAGTACTTC
CAWSVHTGQYF
>-|TRBJ2-4|TRBV5-8|-
TGTGCCAGCAGCTTGGGGAGACTAGCCAAAAACATTCAGTACTTC
CASSLGRLAKNIQYF
>-|TRBJ2-5|TRBV5-6|-
TGTGCCAGCAGGGTACAACAGGGTCTGGAGACCCAGTACTTC
CASRVQQGLETQYF
>-|TRBJ2-7|TRBV5-1|-
TGCGCCAGCAGCTTGGGGCAGGGTTTCTACGAGCAGTACTTC
CASSLGQGFYEQYF
>TRBD1|TRBJ2-1|TRBV7-3|-
TGTGCCAGCAGCCGGGACAGGGACAATGAGCAGTTCTTC
CASSRDRDNEQFF
>-|TRBJ2-7|TRBV4-1|-
TGCGCCAGCAGCCAAGATGCACAGCCCTCCTACGAGCAGTACTTC
CASSQDAQPSYEQYF
>TRBD1|TRBJ2-5|TRBV27|once
TGTGCCAGCAGTTCCCTGACAGGGGTCATGGAAGAGACCCAGTACTTC
CASSSLTGVMEETQYF
>-|TRBJ2-2|TRBV11-2|-
TGTGCCAGCAGCTTACTACCCGTGAAGTTGGGCCGGGACGGGGAGCTGTTTTTT
CASSLLPVKLGRDGELFF
>-|TRBJ2-3|TRBV5-5|-
TGTGCCAGCAGTTTGGACTTACCACGCACAGATACGCAGTATTTT
CASSLDLPRTDTQYF
>TRBD1|TRBJ2-5|TRBV9|-
TGTGCCAGCAGCGTAGTTACAGGGGGCGCAGAGACCCAGTACTTC
CASSVVTGGAETQYF
>-|TRBJ2-5|TRBV6-6|few
TGTGCCAGCACCGACGGGAGAAAGACCCAGTACTTC
CASTDGRKTQYF
>TRBD2|TRBJ2-2|TRBV5-1|-
TGCGCCAGCAGCTTGGAGGGGCGGGAGGTCACCGGGGAGCTGTTTTTT
CASSLEGREVTGELFF
>TRBD1|TRBJ2-7|TRBV29-1|-
TGCAGCGTTGAAGATGGGGGACAGGGCGACGAGCAGTACTTC
CSVEDGGQGDEQYF